This TCR beta chain was recovered during a study of shared T cell receptors in the human thymus. Measured with immunoSEQ multiplex PCR; TCRdb has only the in-frame clones, and not every one. Of approximately 660,000 clones listed, roughly 90% were seen once; the top ten hold 0.0095% to 0.011%. This sample also appeared in a second study, on human thymus T cells. From that paper: Immunologically healthy infants in Finland undergoing congenital heart defect surgery were the donors. Corrective heart surgery yielded the resections from which the thymus tissue came. Repertoires sampled from thymus and blood appeared biased in V and J gene usage. Related research reported highly overlapping thymic repertoires among unrelated individuals.

The sequence came from a boy under two years old with a congenital heart defect. The sequencing input was thymocytes.

CDR3 coding DNA: TGTGCCAGCAGCCCTTTGTTGGCTAGCGGAGTGGGTTCCTACGAGCAGTACTTC. Translating it yields CASSPLLASGVGSYEQYF. The chain is built from TRBV7-9 and TRBJ2-7; 7 bases fit TRBD2. This CDR3 comprises 18 residues. The germline CDR1 and CDR2 sequences are SEHNR and FQNEAQ (reference sequence). The J segment lost 1 base and the V segment lost 5 bases, leaving 17 bases of the junction unmatched.